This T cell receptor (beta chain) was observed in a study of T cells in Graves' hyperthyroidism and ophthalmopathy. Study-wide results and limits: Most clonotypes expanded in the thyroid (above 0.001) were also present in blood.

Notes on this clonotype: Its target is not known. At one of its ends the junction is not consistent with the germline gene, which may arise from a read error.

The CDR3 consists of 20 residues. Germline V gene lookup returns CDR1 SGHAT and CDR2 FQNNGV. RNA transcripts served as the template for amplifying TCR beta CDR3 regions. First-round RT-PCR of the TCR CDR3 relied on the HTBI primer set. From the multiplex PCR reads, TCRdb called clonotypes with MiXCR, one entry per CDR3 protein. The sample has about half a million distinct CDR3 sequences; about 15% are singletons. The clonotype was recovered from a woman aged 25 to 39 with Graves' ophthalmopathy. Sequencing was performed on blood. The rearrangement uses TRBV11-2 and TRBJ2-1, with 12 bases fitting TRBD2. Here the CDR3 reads CASSQDLTSGSVPLSNEQFF. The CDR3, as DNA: TGCGCCAGCAGCCAAGATCTGACTAGCGGGAGCGTACCCCTCTCCAATGAGCAGTTCTTC.